This paragraph covers one T cell receptor (beta chain) sequence. This record belongs to a study of blood T cell repertoires in COVID-19. Background on the study: Samples came from the United States, Italy and Spain, spanning acute and convalescent COVID-19.

The CDR3 consists of 19 residues. V shed 6 bases and J 0 bases; nucleotides not matched to a gene: 19. The germline V gene has CDR1 MGHRA and CDR2 YSYEKL. The method was immunoSEQ multiplex PCR; TCRdb's version includes in-frame clones alone and lacks a portion of them. The repertoire includes some 160,000 clones, approximately 80% of them detected once, and approximately 1.4% sits in the top ten. The sequence was collected from a human donor in a cohort sampled during active COVID-19. The sequenced material came from peripheral blood. The V gene is TRBV4-1, the J gene TRBJ1-1; 7 bases agree with TRBD1. The DNA of the CDR3 is TGCGCCAGCAGTCGTACAGGGGAGACCGCGGACAGAGTGAACACTGAAGCTTTCTTT. Its translation: CASSRTGETADRVNTEAFF.